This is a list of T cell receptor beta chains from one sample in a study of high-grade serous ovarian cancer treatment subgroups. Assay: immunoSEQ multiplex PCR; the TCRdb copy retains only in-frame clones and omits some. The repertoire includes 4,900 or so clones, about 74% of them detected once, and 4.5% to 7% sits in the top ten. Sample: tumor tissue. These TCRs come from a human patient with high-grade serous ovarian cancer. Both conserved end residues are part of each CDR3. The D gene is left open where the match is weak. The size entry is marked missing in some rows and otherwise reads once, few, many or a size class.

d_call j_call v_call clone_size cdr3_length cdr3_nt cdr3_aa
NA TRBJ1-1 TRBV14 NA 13 TGTGCCAGCAGCCAAGCGGTACAGGGTGAAGCTTTCTTT CASSQAVQGEAFF
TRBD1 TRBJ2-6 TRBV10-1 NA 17 TGCGCCAGCAGTCCGGGACAGGGACCTTCTGGGGCCAACGTCCTGACTTTC CASSPGQGPSGANVLTF
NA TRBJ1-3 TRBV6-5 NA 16 TGTGCCAGCAGTTACTCGATGCGGAGCTCTGGAAACACCATATATTTT CASSYSMRSSGNTIYF
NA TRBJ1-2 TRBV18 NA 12 TGTGCCAGCTCACCCGATGGGGATGGCTACACCTTC CASSPDGDGYTF
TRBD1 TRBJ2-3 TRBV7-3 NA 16 TGTGCCAGCAGTCCCTTTGGACAGGGGGCATCAGATACGCAGTATTTT CASSPFGQGASDTQYF
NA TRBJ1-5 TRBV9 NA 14 TGTGCCAGCAGCGTGGGAGGGGATTTGGAGCCCCAGCATTTT CASSVGGDLEPQHF
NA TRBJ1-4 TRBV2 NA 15 TGTGCCAGCATCGGGACCTCGCCAGTAGATGAAAAACTGTTTTTT CASIGTSPVDEKLFF
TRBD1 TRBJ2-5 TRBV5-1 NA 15 TGCGCCAGCAGCCTACATCCAGGGGGCGAGGAGACCCAGTACTTC CASSLHPGGEETQYF
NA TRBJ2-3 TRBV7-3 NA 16 TGTGCCAGCAGCCACCAGGGGGGAACTAGCACAGATACGCAGTATTTT CASSHQGGTSTDTQYF
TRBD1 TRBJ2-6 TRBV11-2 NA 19 TGTGCCAGCCCCCTAAGGGGGCCTTACTCCTTCTCTGGGGCCAACGTCCTGACTTTC CASPLRGPYSFSGANVLTF
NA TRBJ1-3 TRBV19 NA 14 TGTGCCAGTAGTATTAGGCAATCTGGAAACACCATATATTTT CASSIRQSGNTIYF
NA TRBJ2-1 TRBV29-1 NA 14 TGCAGCGTTGAAGATGGGGGCGGAAGGAATGAGCAGTTCTTC CSVEDGGGRNEQFF
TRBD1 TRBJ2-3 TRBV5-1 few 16 TGCGCCAGCAGCTTGGCCACAGGGGCCCCAGGGGATACGCAGTATTTT CASSLATGAPGDTQYF
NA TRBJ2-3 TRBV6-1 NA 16 TGTGCCAGCAGTGACCCGGGACACCGACTCACAGATACGCAGTATTTT CASSDPGHRLTDTQYF
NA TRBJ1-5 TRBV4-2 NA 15 TGTGCCAGCAGCCAAGATCAACAAGAAAATCAGCCCCAGCATTTT CASSQDQQENQPQHF
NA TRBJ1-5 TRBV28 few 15 TGTGCCAGCAGTTTATGGGCCCACGGGAATCAGCCCCAGCATTTT CASSLWAHGNQPQHF
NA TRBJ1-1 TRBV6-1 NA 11 TGTGCCAGCAGTGAAACAGGGGAAGCTTTCTTT CASSETGEAFF
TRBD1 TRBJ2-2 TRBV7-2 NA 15 TGTGCCAGCAGTCAGGACAGGGGAAGAACCGGGGAGCTGTTTTTT CASSQDRGRTGELFF
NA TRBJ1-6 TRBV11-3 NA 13 TGTGCCAGCAGCTCCTCAGGGGATTCACCCCTCCACTTT CASSSSGDSPLHF
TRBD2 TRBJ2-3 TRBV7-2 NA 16 TGTGCCAGCAGCTCCCTTAGCGGGGGTGGTGCAGATACGCAGTATTTT CASSSLSGGGADTQYF
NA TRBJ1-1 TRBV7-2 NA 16 TGTGCCAGCAGGATGAATCAGGGTAAAATGAACACTGAAGCTTTCTTT CASRMNQGKMNTEAFF
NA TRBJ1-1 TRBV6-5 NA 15 TGTGCCAGCAGTTACGGCGGGACTCTCAACACTGAAGCTTTCTTT CASSYGGTLNTEAFF
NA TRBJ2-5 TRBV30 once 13 TGTGCCTGGAGTGTAGGTTGGCAAGAGACCCAGTACTTC CAWSVGWQETQYF
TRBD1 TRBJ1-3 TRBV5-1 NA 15 TGCGCCAGCGCAGAACAGGGGGCTTACGGAAACACCATATATTTT CASAEQGAYGNTIYF
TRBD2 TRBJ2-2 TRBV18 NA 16 TGTGCCAGCTCACCGACTAGCGGGGAGTACACCGGGGAGCTGTTTTTT CASSPTSGEYTGELFF
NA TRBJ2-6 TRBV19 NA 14 TGTGCCAGTAGTCCCGCTTTGGGGGCCAACGTCCTGACTTTC CASSPALGANVLTF
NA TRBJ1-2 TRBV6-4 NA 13 TGTGCCAGCAGGGACAGTGGCTCGCCTAGCTACACCTTC CASRDSGSPSYTF